The clone carrying this T cell receptor (beta chain) was observed many times. Its specificity is not known. The sample originates from a study of T cell repertoires in cytomegalovirus infection. Overall study context: HLA-C-restricted CMV epitopes, recently identified, and well-studied HLA-B-restricted ones were used by the study. It was the public TCR beta signatures that indicated both CMV infection and matching HLA type. Findings and limits, study-wide: CMV-specific HLA-C-restricted TCR beta clonotypes dominated the ex vivo response.

TCRdb re-derived calls from the reads in MiXCR, one entry per CDR3 protein. The sample holds 830,000 or so distinct CDR3 sequences, roughly 33% seen once. This receptor was taken from a human donor in good health (CMV status not recorded). Some clones in this sample may be carry-over from other donors' samples. This specimen was cultured CD8+ T cells from PBMCs, taken from culture after CMV antigen stimulation.

As DNA, the CDR3 is TGTGCCAGCAGCTACAGCGACATCTATGGCTACACCTTC. It encodes CASSYSDIYGYTF. V and J are TRBV7-9 and TRBJ1-2; D uncertain. CDR1 is SEHNR, CDR2 FQNEAQ, per germline (reference sequence). The CDR3 extends over 13 amino acids. V was clipped by 4 bases and J by 4 bases, with 10 bases between them.